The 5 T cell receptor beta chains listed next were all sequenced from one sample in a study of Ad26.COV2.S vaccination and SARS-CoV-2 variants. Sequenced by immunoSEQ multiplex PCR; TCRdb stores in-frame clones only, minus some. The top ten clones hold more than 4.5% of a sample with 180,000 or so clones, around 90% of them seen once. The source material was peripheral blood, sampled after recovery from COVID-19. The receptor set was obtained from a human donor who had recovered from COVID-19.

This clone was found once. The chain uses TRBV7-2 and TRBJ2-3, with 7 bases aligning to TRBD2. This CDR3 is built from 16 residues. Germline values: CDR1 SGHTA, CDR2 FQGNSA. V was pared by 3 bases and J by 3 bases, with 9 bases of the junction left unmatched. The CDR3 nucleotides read TGTGCCAGCAGCTTCAGTAGCGGGCGATTGACAGATACGCAGTATTTT. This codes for CASSFSSGRLTDTQYF.

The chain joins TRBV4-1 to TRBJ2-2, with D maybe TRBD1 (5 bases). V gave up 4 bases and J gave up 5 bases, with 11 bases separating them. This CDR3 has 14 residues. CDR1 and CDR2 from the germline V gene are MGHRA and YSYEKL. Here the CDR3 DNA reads TGCGCCAGCAGCCGGCATCAGGGAACCGGGGAGCTGTTTTTT. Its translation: CASSRHQGTGELFF.

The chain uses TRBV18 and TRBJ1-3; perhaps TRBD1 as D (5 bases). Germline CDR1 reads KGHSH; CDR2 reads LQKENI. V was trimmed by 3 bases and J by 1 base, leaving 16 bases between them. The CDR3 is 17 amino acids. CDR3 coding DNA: TGTGCCAGCTCACCGGACATGGGGCGTATTTCTGGAAACACCATATATTTT. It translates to CASSPDMGRISGNTIYF.

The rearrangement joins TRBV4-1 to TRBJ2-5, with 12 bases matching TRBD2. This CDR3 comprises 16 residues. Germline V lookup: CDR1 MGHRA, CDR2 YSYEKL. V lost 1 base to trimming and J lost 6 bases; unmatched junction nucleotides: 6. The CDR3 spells CASSQVLAGGGKTQYF. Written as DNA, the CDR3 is TGCGCCAGCAGCCAAGTACTAGCGGGAGGTGGAAAGACCCAGTACTTC.

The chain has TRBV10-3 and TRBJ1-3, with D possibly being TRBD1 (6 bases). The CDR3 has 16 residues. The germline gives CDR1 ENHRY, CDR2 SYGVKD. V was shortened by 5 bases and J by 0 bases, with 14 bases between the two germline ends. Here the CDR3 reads CAISPNRAGSGNTIYF. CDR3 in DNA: TGTGCCATCAGTCCGAACAGGGCGGGCTCTGGAAACACCATATATTTT.